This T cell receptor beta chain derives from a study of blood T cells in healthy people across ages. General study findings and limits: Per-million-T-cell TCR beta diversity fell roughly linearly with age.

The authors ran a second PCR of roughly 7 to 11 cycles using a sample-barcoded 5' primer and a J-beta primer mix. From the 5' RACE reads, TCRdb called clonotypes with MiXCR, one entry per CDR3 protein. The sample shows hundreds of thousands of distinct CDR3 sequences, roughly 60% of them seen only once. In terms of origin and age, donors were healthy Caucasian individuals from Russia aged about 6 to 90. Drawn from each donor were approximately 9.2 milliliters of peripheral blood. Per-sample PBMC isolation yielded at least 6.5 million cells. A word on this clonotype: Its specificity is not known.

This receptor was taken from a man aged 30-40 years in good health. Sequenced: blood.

CDR3 sequence reads: CASSSAGFSYNEQFF. The CDR3 bases are TGCGCCAGCAGCTCGGCTGGGTTCTCCTACAATGAGCAGTTCTTC. The chain combines TRBV5-1 with TRBJ2-1; unclear D gene. Germline V gives CDR1 SGHRS, CDR2 YFSETQ. V was cut by 3 bases and J by 0 bases, with 10 bases left in between. This CDR3 is built from 15 residues.